The clone carrying this T cell receptor (beta chain) was counted a single time. The data stem from a study of blood T cells in healthy people across ages. CDR3 length: 12 residues. Trimming shortened V by 6 bases and J by 8 bases, and 16 bases separated the two germline ends. The germline CDR1 and CDR2 sequences are SQVTM and ANQGSEA. A second about 6 to 12 cycle PCR used barcoded and J-beta primers. TCRdb called the 5' RACE reads again in MiXCR, with one record for every CDR3 protein. The repertoire holds 800,000 to 900,000 distinct CDR3 sequences, with about 62% as singletons. The chain recombines TRBV29-1 with TRBJ1-2, with D possibly being TRBD1 (6 bases). The sequencing sample was made of blood. This receptor was identified in a man aged 25 to 45 in good health. The DNA of the CDR3 is TGCAGCGTACCACAGGGCGGGAACGGCTACACCTTC. It codes for CSVPQGGNGYTF. The full variable domain, rest sourced from reference TRBV29-1 and TRBJ1-2, is SAVISQKPSRDICQRGTSLTIQCQVDSQVTMMFWYRQQPGQSLTLIATANQGSEATYESGFVIDKFPISRPNLTFSTLTVSNMSPEDSSIYLCSVPQGGNGYTFGSGTRLTVV.